A selection of T cell receptor beta chains follows, all from one sample in a study of blood T cell repertoires in COVID-19. Generated by immunoSEQ multiplex PCR, the TCRdb table keeps only in-frame clones and is missing some. The sample records 150,000 or so clones, around 90% being singletons. Sequencing was done on a sample of peripheral blood. The source of these receptors is a man in his fifties with acute or convalescent COVID-19. Each CDR3 is given with its conserved first and last residue. D genes are given only for firm matches. Size values are once, few and many counts, or a class for expanded clones, and some rows have none.

DNA: TGTGCCAGCAGCTTAGCGGGACAGACTTCCCAAGAGACCCAGTACTTC
CDR3: CASSLAGQTSQETQYF
J: TRBJ2-5
D: TRBD1
V: TRBV7-9
size: -

DNA: TGTGCCAGCAGCCCGAGGGCTTCCGGGACAGGGATCGCCGTCTATGGCTACACCTTC
CDR3: CASSPRASGTGIAVYGYTF
J: TRBJ1-2
D: TRBD1
V: TRBV7-8
size: -

DNA: TGTGCCAGTACAGGTATCTCTAGCGGGAGGTGGAATGAGCAGTTCTTC
CDR3: CASTGISSGRWNEQFF
J: TRBJ2-1
D: TRBD2
V: TRBV19
size: -

DNA: TGTGCCAGCAGCCCCAAAGGGGGAAACGGAAACACCATATATTTT
CDR3: CASSPKGGNGNTIYF
J: TRBJ1-3
D: -
V: TRBV7-3
size: -

DNA: TGTGCCAGCAGCTTATTAGGAGACAATCAGCCCCAGCATTTT
CDR3: CASSLLGDNQPQHF
J: TRBJ1-5
D: -
V: TRBV7-6
size: -

DNA: TGTGCCATCAGTGATGACAGGGGCGGCGAGACCCAGTACTTC
CDR3: CAISDDRGGETQYF
J: TRBJ2-5
D: TRBD1
V: TRBV10-3
size: -

DNA: TGTGCCAGCAGCCCCGCGCGGGGGGGCCCCACCGGGGAGCTGTTTTTT
CDR3: CASSPARGGPTGELFF
J: TRBJ2-2
D: TRBD2
V: TRBV9
size: -

DNA: TGTGCCAGCAGCCTGGCGGGAGTATTTGGGCAGTTCTTC
CDR3: CASSLAGVFGQFF
J: TRBJ2-1
D: TRBD2
V: TRBV27
size: -

DNA: TGTGCCAGCAGCGTTGACAGGGGGAACGAAAAACTGTTTTTT
CDR3: CASSVDRGNEKLFF
J: TRBJ1-4
D: TRBD1
V: TRBV9
size: -

DNA: TGCAGCGTTGAAGGGACTAGCACAGATACGCAGTATTTT
CDR3: CSVEGTSTDTQYF
J: TRBJ2-3
D: -
V: TRBV29-1
size: -

DNA: TGTGCCAGCAGCTTGGGAGGGGGGGCGGTCATTGAGCAGTTCTTC
CDR3: CASSLGGGAVIEQFF
J: TRBJ2-1
D: -
V: TRBV5-8
size: -

DNA: TGTGCCAGCAGTTACTCCACCCGGCGGGGGATCGCTGGAAACACCATATATTTT
CDR3: CASSYSTRRGIAGNTIYF
J: TRBJ1-3
D: -
V: TRBV6-2/TRBV6-3
size: -

DNA: TGTGCCAGCAGTTTTTCCAGGAGCAATCAGCCCCAGCATTTT
CDR3: CASSFSRSNQPQHF
J: TRBJ1-5
D: -
V: TRBV28
size: -

DNA: TGTGCCAGCAGTGACCCCCAGGGCTCTCCAAAACTGTTTTTT
CDR3: CASSDPQGSPKLFF
J: TRBJ1-4
D: -
V: TRBV2
size: -

DNA: TGTGCCTGGAGTGTACCCACTAACACTGAAGCTTTCTTT
CDR3: CAWSVPTNTEAFF
J: TRBJ1-1
D: -
V: TRBV30
size: -

DNA: TGTGCCAGCAGCTTCTCTGACAGGGGTACCGGGGAGCTGTTTTTT
CDR3: CASSFSDRGTGELFF
J: TRBJ2-2
D: TRBD1
V: TRBV7-6
size: -

DNA: TGTGCCAGCAGCGCTAGCGGTAGCTCCTACAATGAGCAGTTCTTC
CDR3: CASSASGSSYNEQFF
J: TRBJ2-1
D: TRBD2
V: TRBV7-3
size: -

DNA: TGTGCCAGCAGCTTTAACAGGGCTCAGCCCCAGCATTTT
CDR3: CASSFNRAQPQHF
J: TRBJ1-5
D: -
V: TRBV5-8
size: -

DNA: TGCGCCAGCGTCGGTCTAGCGGGATTCTCCTACGAGCAGTACTTC
CDR3: CASVGLAGFSYEQYF
J: TRBJ2-7
D: TRBD2
V: TRBV10-2
size: -

DNA: TGTGCCAGTAGCCCTCAGGGGCTGGACTATGGCTACACCTTC
CDR3: CASSPQGLDYGYTF
J: TRBJ1-2
D: -
V: TRBV19
size: few

DNA: TGTGCCAGCAGCACACAGGGGCAGAAAACAGATACGCAGTATTTT
CDR3: CASSTQGQKTDTQYF
J: TRBJ2-3
D: TRBD1
V: TRBV11-2
size: -

DNA: TGTGCCAGCAGCCGAGGAGGGGAACAGCCCCAGCATTTT
CDR3: CASSRGGEQPQHF
J: TRBJ1-5
D: -
V: TRBV5-6
size: once

DNA: TGTGCCAGCAGCGTAGCAGGGAACACCGGGGAGCTGTTTTTT
CDR3: CASSVAGNTGELFF
J: TRBJ2-2
D: -
V: TRBV9
size: -

DNA: TGCGCCAGCAGCTTCACGGGTGGTCAGCCCCAGCATTTT
CDR3: CASSFTGGQPQHF
J: TRBJ1-5
D: -
V: TRBV5-1
size: -

DNA: TGTGCCTGGAGTATCGGGTCCTCCTACGAGCAGTACTTC
CDR3: CAWSIGSSYEQYF
J: TRBJ2-7
D: -
V: TRBV30
size: -

DNA: TGTGCCAGCAGGGACAGTGGAGGCTACACCTTC
CDR3: CASRDSGGYTF
J: TRBJ1-2
D: -
V: TRBV9
size: -

DNA: TGCGCCAGCAGCTTGGGGACAGGGCTGGGGGAAAAACTGTTTTTT
CDR3: CASSLGTGLGEKLFF
J: TRBJ1-4
D: TRBD1
V: TRBV5-1
size: -

DNA: TGTGCCAGCAGCTTACTCGCGGGAGGGCGAGATGAGCAGTTCTTC
CDR3: CASSLLAGGRDEQFF
J: TRBJ2-1
D: TRBD2
V: TRBV7-3
size: -

DNA: TGCAGCGTTGAATCGACCGGGACTATTAATGAGCAGTTCTTC
CDR3: CSVESTGTINEQFF
J: TRBJ2-1
D: TRBD2
V: TRBV29-1
size: -

DNA: TGTGCCAGCAGTTTCACGACTAGCGGAACATACAATGAGCAGTTCTTC
CDR3: CASSFTTSGTYNEQFF
J: TRBJ2-1
D: TRBD2
V: TRBV27
size: -

DNA: TGTGCCAGCAGTTCGGACAGGGGGAGGGGTGGCTACACCTTC
CDR3: CASSSDRGRGGYTF
J: TRBJ1-2
D: TRBD1
V: TRBV6-6
size: -

DNA: TGCGCCAGCAGACAAACAGGGGCCGGGGAGCTGTTTTTT
CDR3: CASRQTGAGELFF
J: TRBJ2-2
D: TRBD1
V: TRBV10-1
size: -

DNA: TGTGCCAGTATTCCTACAGGGTCCGACGCTGAAGCTTTCTTT
CDR3: CASIPTGSDAEAFF
J: TRBJ1-1
D: -
V: TRBV19
size: -

DNA: TGTGCCAGCAGCCGCATTGGGGGCGCTGAGTCTGGCTACACCTTC
CDR3: CASSRIGGAESGYTF
J: TRBJ1-2
D: -
V: TRBV27
size: -

DNA: TGCGCCAGCAGCCAAGAATCGGTCCCTTCGTTCTACGAGCAGTACTTC
CDR3: CASSQESVPSFYEQYF
J: TRBJ2-7
D: -
V: TRBV4-1
size: once

DNA: TGTGCCACCAGCAGAGAGACGTGGACTAGGGGCTCCTACGAGCAGTACTTC
CDR3: CATSRETWTRGSYEQYF
J: TRBJ2-7
D: TRBD2
V: TRBV15
size: -

DNA: TGCGCCAGCAGCCAAACAGGGCTCGATGAAAAACTGTTTTTT
CDR3: CASSQTGLDEKLFF
J: TRBJ1-4
D: -
V: TRBV4-1
size: once

DNA: TGTGCCAGCAGTATTAGACTAGCGGGAGGCGAGCAGTACTTC
CDR3: CASSIRLAGGEQYF
J: TRBJ2-7
D: TRBD2
V: TRBV27
size: -

DNA: TGTGCCAGCAGTGAAGCCCACAGCCACCGACTAGCGGGGGACAATGAGCAGTTCTTC
CDR3: CASSEAHSHRLAGDNEQFF
J: TRBJ2-1
D: TRBD2
V: TRBV6-1
size: once

DNA: TGTGCCAGCAGCCCGGGACTAGCGGGGGGGCCTGAGCAGTTCTTC
CDR3: CASSPGLAGGPEQFF
J: TRBJ2-1
D: TRBD2
V: TRBV3-1/TRBV3-2
size: -

DNA: TGTGCCAGCAGCTTGGGGGCCAGGGGAACAGATACGCAGTATTTT
CDR3: CASSLGARGTDTQYF
J: TRBJ2-3
D: -
V: TRBV5-4
size: once

DNA: TGTGCCAGCACCCTGGGCAGAGGGGGTAATCAGCCCCAGCATTTT
CDR3: CASTLGRGGNQPQHF
J: TRBJ1-5
D: -
V: TRBV2
size: -

DNA: TGTGCCGGACGACAGGGGGCTGAAGGCTACACCTTC
CDR3: CAGRQGAEGYTF
J: TRBJ1-2
D: TRBD1
V: TRBV2
size: -

DNA: TGCGCCAGCAGCTTGGCAGACAGGGGGCCTTCGACAGATACGCAGTATTTT
CDR3: CASSLADRGPSTDTQYF
J: TRBJ2-3
D: TRBD1
V: TRBV5-1
size: -

DNA: TGTGCCAGCAGACCTCTAGCGGGGGGGGGCAATGAGCAGTTCTTC
CDR3: CASRPLAGGGNEQFF
J: TRBJ2-1
D: TRBD2
V: TRBV3-1/TRBV3-2
size: -